The entry that follows covers one T cell receptor (beta chain) sequence. Its target is not known. This sample stems from a study of shared clonotypes between healthy human individuals. The CDR3 runs 19 residues. V gave up 0 bases and J gave up 0 bases; unmatched junction bases: 5. Profiling relied on immunoSEQ multiplex PCR, and the TCRdb table lists in-frame clones only, not all of them. The sample comprises approximately 840,000 clones, around 96% of which are singletons, and about 0.21% rests with the top ten. Notes on the study in general: Larger richness was generally estimated for naive than memory subsets. Lower generation probabilities were found for non-shared clonotypes than for those shared by all four donors.

Terminally differentiated effector memory CD45RA+ cells were left out of the naive CD8 fraction, which was CD45RO-negative and positively selected for CCR7. The genes are TRBV5-3 and TRBJ2-1; TRBD2 agrees at 14 bases. TRBV5-3 is given ORF status, its function remaining uncertain. The origin of this receptor is a man in his thirties or forties in good health. The sample was naive CD8+ T cells sorted from blood. The CDR3 is CARSLGLAGGTHSYNEQFF. DNA for the CDR3: TGTGCCAGAAGCTTGGGACTAGCGGGAGGGACCCACTCCTACAATGAGCAGTTCTTC.